Described below is a single T cell receptor (beta chain) sequence and its context. The antigen is not known. Trimming cost V 4 bases and J 2 bases, with 16 bases left between them. This CDR3 comprises 16 residues. Germline assignment: CDR1 SGHVS and CDR2 FQNEAQ. The entry originates in a study of cytomegalovirus exposure and HLA in healthy donors. Study context: Counted in an early data release were tens of millions of unique TCRs from HLA-typed donors. Whole-study findings and limits: Most subjects had HLA-A and HLA-B alleles reportedly predicted accurately by TCR beta sequences. A classifier reportedly called cytomegalovirus status with high sensitivity and specificity. Some V segments (TRBV6-2 and TRBV6-3 among them) were excluded as indistinguishable.

Vbeta (60) and Jbeta (13) primers were used in the PCR. Profiling relied on immunoSEQ multiplex PCR, and the TCRdb table lists in-frame clones only, not all of them. Among over 150,000 clones listed, roughly 80% were seen once. Sequencing input: PBMCs. The TCR sequence derives from a male donor in good health and CMV-seronegative. The rearrangement uses TRBV7-8 and TRBJ2-3; D may be TRBD2 (7 bases). The CDR3 reads CASSSPPAGATDTQYF. CDR3 DNA sequence: TGTGCCAGCAGCTCCCCACCGGCGGGGGCCACAGATACGCAGTATTTT.